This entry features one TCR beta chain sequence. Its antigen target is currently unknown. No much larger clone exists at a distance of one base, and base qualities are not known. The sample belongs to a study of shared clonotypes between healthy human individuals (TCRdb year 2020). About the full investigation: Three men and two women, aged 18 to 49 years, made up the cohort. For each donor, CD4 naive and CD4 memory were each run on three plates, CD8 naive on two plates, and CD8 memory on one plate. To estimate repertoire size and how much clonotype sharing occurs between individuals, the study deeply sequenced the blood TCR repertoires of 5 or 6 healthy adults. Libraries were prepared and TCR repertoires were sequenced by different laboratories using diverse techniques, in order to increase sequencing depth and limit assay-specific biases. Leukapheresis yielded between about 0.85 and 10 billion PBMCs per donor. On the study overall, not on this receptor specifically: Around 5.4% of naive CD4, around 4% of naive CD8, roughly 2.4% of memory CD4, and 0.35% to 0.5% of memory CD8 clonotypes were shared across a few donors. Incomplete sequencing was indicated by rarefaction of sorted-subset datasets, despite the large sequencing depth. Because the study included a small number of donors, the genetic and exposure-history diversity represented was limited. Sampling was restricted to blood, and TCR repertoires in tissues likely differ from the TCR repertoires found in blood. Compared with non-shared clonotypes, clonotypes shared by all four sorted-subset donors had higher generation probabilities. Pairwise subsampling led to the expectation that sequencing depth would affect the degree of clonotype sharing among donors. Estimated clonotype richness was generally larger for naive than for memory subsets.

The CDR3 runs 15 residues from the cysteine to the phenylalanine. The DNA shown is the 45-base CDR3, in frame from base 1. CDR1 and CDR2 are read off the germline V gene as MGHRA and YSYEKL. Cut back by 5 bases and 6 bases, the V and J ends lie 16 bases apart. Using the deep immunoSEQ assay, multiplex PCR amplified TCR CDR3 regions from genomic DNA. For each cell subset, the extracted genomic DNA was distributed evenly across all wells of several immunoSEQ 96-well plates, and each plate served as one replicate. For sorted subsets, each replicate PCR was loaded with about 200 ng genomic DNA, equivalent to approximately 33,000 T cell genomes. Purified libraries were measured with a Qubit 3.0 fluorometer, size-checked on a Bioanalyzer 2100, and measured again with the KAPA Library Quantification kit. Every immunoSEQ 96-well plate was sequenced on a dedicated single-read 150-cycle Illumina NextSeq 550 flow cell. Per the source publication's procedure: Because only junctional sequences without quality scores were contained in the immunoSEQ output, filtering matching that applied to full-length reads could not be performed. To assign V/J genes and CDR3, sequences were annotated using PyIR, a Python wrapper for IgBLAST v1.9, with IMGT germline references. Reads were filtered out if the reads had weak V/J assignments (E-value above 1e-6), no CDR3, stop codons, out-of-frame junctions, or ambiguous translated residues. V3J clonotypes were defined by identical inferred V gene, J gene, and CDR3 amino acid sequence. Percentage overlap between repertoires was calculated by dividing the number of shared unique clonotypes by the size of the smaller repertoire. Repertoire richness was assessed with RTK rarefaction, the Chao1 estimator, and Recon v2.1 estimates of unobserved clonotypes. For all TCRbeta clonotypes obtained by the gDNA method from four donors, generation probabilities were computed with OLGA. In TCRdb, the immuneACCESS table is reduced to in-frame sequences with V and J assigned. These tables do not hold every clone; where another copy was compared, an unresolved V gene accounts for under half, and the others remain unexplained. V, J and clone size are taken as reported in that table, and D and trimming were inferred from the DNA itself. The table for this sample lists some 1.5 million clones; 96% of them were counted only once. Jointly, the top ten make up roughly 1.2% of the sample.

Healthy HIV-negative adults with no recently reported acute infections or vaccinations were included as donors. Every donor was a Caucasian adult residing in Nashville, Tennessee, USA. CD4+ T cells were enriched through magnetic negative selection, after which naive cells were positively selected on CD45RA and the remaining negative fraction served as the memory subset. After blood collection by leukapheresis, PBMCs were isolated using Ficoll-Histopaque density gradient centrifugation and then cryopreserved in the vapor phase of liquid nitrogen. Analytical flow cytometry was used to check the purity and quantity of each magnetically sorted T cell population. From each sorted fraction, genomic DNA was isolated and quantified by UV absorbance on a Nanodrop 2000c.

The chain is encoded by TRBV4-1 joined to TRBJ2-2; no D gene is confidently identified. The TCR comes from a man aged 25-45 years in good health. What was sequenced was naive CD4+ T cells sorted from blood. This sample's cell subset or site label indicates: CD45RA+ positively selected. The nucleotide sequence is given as TGCGCCAGCAGCTCCAGACTCACTGCTCCCGGGGAGCTGTTTTTT. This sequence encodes CASSSRLTAPGELFF.